Listed below are T cell receptor beta chains from one sample, sequenced in a study of T-cell memory formation after mild COVID-19. A single record per CDR3 protein comes from TCRdb applying MiXCR to the 5' RACE reads. The sample holds about 320,000 distinct CDR3 sequences, approximately 14% seen once. Source material: PBMCs or a T cell subset sorted from them (not recorded which). The receptors come from a man aged 18 to 30 who had mild COVID-19 (a few samples of this study predate the infection). Cell type and time point are not known. Both conserved end residues are part of each CDR3. The order of the fields is V gene, D gene, CDR3 length, J gene, clone size, CDR3 DNA, CDR3 protein. A D gene is named only where the DNA matches it firmly. Where a row states a size, it is once, few, many or the class of an expanded clone; other rows omit it.

v_gene: TRBV2
d_gene: TRBD1
len: 17
j_gene: TRBJ1-5
abundance: few
CDR3nt: TGTGCCAGCAGTCCAGACAGGGTTGGGAATAGCAATCAGCCCCAGCATTTT
CDR3aa: CASSPDRVGNSNQPQHF

v_gene: TRBV14
d_gene: NA
len: 14
j_gene: TRBJ1-1
abundance: NA
CDR3nt: TGTGCCAGCAGCCAAGGGGGGCCAGGGGTTGAAGCTTTCTTT
CDR3aa: CASSQGGPGVEAFF

v_gene: TRBV18
d_gene: TRBD1
len: 14
j_gene: TRBJ2-7
abundance: NA
CDR3nt: TGTGCCAGCTCACCAGGACAGGGGGCTGGAGAGCAGTACTTC
CDR3aa: CASSPGQGAGEQYF

v_gene: TRBV7-8
d_gene: NA
len: 13
j_gene: TRBJ1-2
abundance: few
CDR3nt: TGTGCCAGCAGCCCCCGGACGGCCTATGGCTACACCTTC
CDR3aa: CASSPRTAYGYTF

v_gene: TRBV6-5
d_gene: NA
len: 16
j_gene: TRBJ1-5
abundance: few
CDR3nt: TGTGCCAGCAACCCTAATTATGGACAGTTCAATCAGCCCCAGCATTTT
CDR3aa: CASNPNYGQFNQPQHF

v_gene: TRBV27
d_gene: NA
len: 13
j_gene: TRBJ2-5
abundance: few
CDR3nt: TGTGCCAGCAGTCTGGGGACCTCCGGGACCCAGTACTTC
CDR3aa: CASSLGTSGTQYF

v_gene: TRBV5-1
d_gene: NA
len: 13
j_gene: TRBJ2-4
abundance: NA
CDR3nt: TGCGCCAGCAGCTTTTCGAGGGATGACATTCAGTACTTC
CDR3aa: CASSFSRDDIQYF

v_gene: TRBV4-1
d_gene: NA
len: 16
j_gene: TRBJ2-3
abundance: many
CDR3nt: TGCGCCAGCAGCCATCCCGTCGGGGCGAGCACAGATACGCAGTATTTT
CDR3aa: CASSHPVGASTDTQYF

v_gene: TRBV7-9
d_gene: NA
len: 16
j_gene: TRBJ2-7
abundance: few
CDR3nt: TGTGCCAGCAGCCCACCTGGTCGTGAGGGGACCTACGAGCAGTACTTC
CDR3aa: CASSPPGREGTYEQYF

v_gene: TRBV30
d_gene: TRBD1
len: 12
j_gene: TRBJ2-5
abundance: few
CDR3nt: TGTGCCTGGAGGGGGACAGGCAAGGCCCAGTACTTC
CDR3aa: CAWRGTGKAQYF

v_gene: TRBV24-1
d_gene: NA
len: 14
j_gene: TRBJ2-1
abundance: NA
CDR3nt: TGTGCCACCGCCCACGGGATCCTGGACAATGAGCAGTTCTTC
CDR3aa: CATAHGILDNEQFF

v_gene: TRBV6-6
d_gene: NA
len: 15
j_gene: TRBJ2-3
abundance: few
CDR3nt: TGTGCCAGCTTGGTATCGGGGGCCCTCCCACATACGCAGTATTTT
CDR3aa: CASLVSGALPHTQYF

v_gene: TRBV4-3
d_gene: TRBD1
len: 17
j_gene: TRBJ1-4
abundance: many
CDR3nt: TGCGCCAGCAGCCAGGGACAGGGAGGAACCCAAAATGAAAAACTGTTTTTT
CDR3aa: CASSQGQGGTQNEKLFF

v_gene: TRBV7-9
d_gene: NA
len: 14
j_gene: TRBJ1-6
abundance: NA
CDR3nt: TGTGCCAGCAGCAGACAGGCTCTAAATTCACCCCTCCACTTT
CDR3aa: CASSRQALNSPLHF

v_gene: TRBV29-1
d_gene: NA
len: 12
j_gene: TRBJ2-1
abundance: few
CDR3nt: TGCAGCGTGGGACCGAGCGACAATGAGCAGTTCTTC
CDR3aa: CSVGPSDNEQFF

v_gene: TRBV7-3
d_gene: TRBD2
len: 15
j_gene: TRBJ2-3
abundance: NA
CDR3nt: TGTGCCAGCAGCTATAGCGGGGGGGGCCAATATACGCAGTATTTT
CDR3aa: CASSYSGGGQYTQYF

v_gene: TRBV19
d_gene: TRBD2
len: 15
j_gene: TRBJ2-1
abundance: few
CDR3nt: TGTGCCAGTCAACTCACTAGCGGGTCGGTTAATGAGCAGTTCTTC
CDR3aa: CASQLTSGSVNEQFF

v_gene: TRBV7-2
d_gene: NA
len: 14
j_gene: TRBJ1-2
abundance: NA
CDR3nt: TGTGCCAGCAGCTTAGGCGTGGGGAGGTATGGCTACACCTTC
CDR3aa: CASSLGVGRYGYTF

v_gene: TRBV20-1
d_gene: NA
len: 19
j_gene: TRBJ2-5
abundance: few
CDR3nt: TGCAGTGCTAGGGGACAGGGGCAACCTCTAGCGGGGGCCCAAGAGACCCAGTACTTC
CDR3aa: CSARGQGQPLAGAQETQYF

v_gene: TRBV4-3
d_gene: NA
len: 15
j_gene: TRBJ2-7
abundance: few
CDR3nt: TGCGCCAGCAGCCAAGACACAGGGAGAGTGGGCGAGCAGTACTTC
CDR3aa: CASSQDTGRVGEQYF

v_gene: TRBV3-1
d_gene: NA
len: 14
j_gene: TRBJ1-2
abundance: NA
CDR3nt: TGTGCCAGCAGCCAAGTTGGACAGAACTATGGCTACACCTTC
CDR3aa: CASSQVGQNYGYTF

v_gene: TRBV14
d_gene: NA
len: 14
j_gene: TRBJ2-5
abundance: few
CDR3nt: TGTGCCAGCAGCCAAGTCTGGGGTAGCGAGACCCAGTACTTC
CDR3aa: CASSQVWGSETQYF

v_gene: TRBV7-3
d_gene: NA
len: 16
j_gene: TRBJ2-5
abundance: few
CDR3nt: TGTGCCAGCAGCTTAAACGGGCCCGAGTACCAAGAGACCCAGTACTTC
CDR3aa: CASSLNGPEYQETQYF

v_gene: TRBV5-1
d_gene: NA
len: 15
j_gene: TRBJ2-2
abundance: NA
CDR3nt: TGCGCCAGCGGCAGGGGGGACGGAGACACCGGGGAGCTGTTTTTT
CDR3aa: CASGRGDGDTGELFF